This T cell receptor (beta chain) was sequenced in a study of blood T cell repertoires in COVID-19. Turning to the study itself: PBMCs, B-cell-depleted T cells, or T cells were the source of the cDNA or gDNA that made up the material.

CDR1 and CDR2 (germline): SEHNR, FQNEAQ (reference sequence). The length of the CDR3 is 13 residues. The V end lost 3 bases, the J end lost 1 base, and 6 bases lay between the germline ends. Study processing details: Cell counts per sample came from amplifying reference gene primers. Generated by immunoSEQ multiplex PCR, the TCRdb table keeps only in-frame clones and is missing some. V and J calls and clone size are those listed in that table; D and trimming were worked out from the DNA. The sample has about 300,000 clones; roughly 88% are singletons. Material: peripheral blood. This sequence originates from a woman in her twenties or thirties who had recovered from COVID-19. The rearrangement uses TRBV7-9 and TRBJ1-2; no reliable D call. For the CDR3, the DNA is TGTGCCAGCAGCTTGTCCGTTAACTATGGCTACACCTTC. It specifies CASSLSVNYGYTF.